A single TCR beta chain is shown here with its context. The antigen is unknown. This CDR3 comprises 15 residues. Per the germline V gene, CDR1 is LNHNV and CDR2 is YYDKDF (reference sequence). V trimming: 4 bases; J trimming: 4 bases; junction bases outside the gene matches: 5. The data stem from a study of graft-versus-host responses after intestinal transplantation. Overall study context: Multivisceral, liver-intestinal, or isolated intestinal transplants were received by the recipients. The study gave all recipients anti-thymocyte globulin induction, then tacrolimus and steroids for two to three years.

Regarding the study as a whole: Within allografts, high graft-versus-host to host-versus-graft clonal ratios were seen among patients with graft-donor T cell macrochimerism. GvH clones turned up in recipient marrow; some had shown up first in ileum or blood.

Data came from immunoSEQ multiplex PCR; TCRdb stores just in-frame clones and leaves some out. Here the sample spans roughly 60,000 clones, about 87% being singletons. This sample comprised PBMCs, obtained 26 days after transplant. V and J are TRBV15 and TRBJ2-1; TRBD1 agrees at 9 bases. This clonotype was sampled from a human patient who received an intestinal transplant, so some T cells may come from the graft donor. DNA for the CDR3: TGTGCCACCAGCATCGGACAGGGGCTGTACAATGAGCAGTTCTTC. Its translation is CATSIGQGLYNEQFF.